Below, one T cell receptor beta chain is given with its context. The sample originates from a study of blood T cell repertoires in COVID-19. Clones were read by immunoSEQ multiplex PCR, and TCRdb kept only the in-frame ones, dropping some. The sample consists of some 110,000 clones, 70% to 90% of them appearing once. The TCR originated in a man aged 30 to 45 with acute or convalescent COVID-19. The material sequenced was peripheral blood.

The CDR3 sequence is CASSELNEQFF. The CDR3 nucleotides are TGTGCCAGCAGCGAGCTCAATGAGCAGTTCTTC. The J gene is TRBJ2-1, the V gene TRBV9; D gene uncertain. The CDR3 spans 11 residues. The germline V gene encodes CDR1 SGDLS and CDR2 YYNGEE. V dropped 3 bases and J dropped 6 bases, with 4 bases sitting between them. Using reference TRBV9 and TRBJ2-1 for the parts outside the CDR3, the full variable domain is DSGVTQTPKHLITATGQRVTLRCSPRSGDLSVYWYQQSLDQGLQFLIQYYNGEERAKGNILERFSAQQFPDLHSELNLSSLELGDSALYFCASSELNEQFFGPGTRLTVL.